Presented here are 17 T cell receptor beta chains from one specimen sequenced in a study of T cell responses to AZD1222 COVID-19 vaccine. Sequenced by immunoSEQ multiplex PCR; TCRdb stores in-frame clones only, minus some. The repertoire holds approximately 80,000 clones, approximately 83% seen once, with roughly 3.2% in the top ten. The sequencing used peripheral blood, collected 28 days after the second AZD1222 dose. The receptors derive from an adult who received the AZD1222 COVID-19 vaccine.

This chain links TRBV27 with TRBJ2-7, with 15 bases aligning to TRBD2. This CDR3 spans 15 amino acids. V was clipped by 8 bases and J by 3 bases; unmatched bases: 5. The germline V gene has CDR1 MNHEY and CDR2 SMNVEV (reference sequence). The CDR3 bases are TGTGCCAGCCGCGGACTAGCGGGAGGGAACTACGAGCAGTACTTC. Amino acids: CASRGLAGGNYEQYF.

The chain recombines TRBV15 with TRBJ1-2, with D unclear. The CDR3 runs to 12 residues. Germline lookup yields CDR1 LNHNV and CDR2 YYDKDF (reference sequence). V lost 1 base to trimming and J lost 5 bases, with 5 bases between them. This CDR3 reads CATSRGTYGYTF. CDR3 bases: TGTGCCACCAGCAGAGGCACGTATGGCTACACCTTC. Complete variable domain (other parts from reference TRBV15 and TRBJ1-2): DAMVIQNPRYQVTQFGKPVTLSCSQTLNHNVMYWYQQKSSQAPKLLFHYYDKDFNNEADTPDNFQSRRPNTSFCFLDIRSPGLGDTAMYLCATSRGTYGYTFGSGTRLTVV.

The gene calls are TRBV30 and TRBJ2-1, with 9 bases that match TRBD1. CDR3 length: 12 residues. The V gene end was trimmed by 8 bases and the J gene end by 4 bases; junction bases not matched to a gene: 3. Germline V gene lookup returns CDR1 GTSNPN and CDR2 SVGIG (reference sequence). CDR3 DNA sequence: TGTGCCGCGACAGGGGGATACAATGAGCAGTTCTTC. Translation gives CAATGGYNEQFF.

This chain connects TRBV5-1 to TRBJ2-3, with unresolved D. Trimming stripped 4 bases from V and 0 bases from J, with 15 bases between. The CDR3 sequence is 16 residues long. Germline-derived CDR1 and CDR2 are SGHRS and YFSETQ. CDR3 residues: CASSVRPRPSTDTQYF. The CDR3 region has the DNA TGCGCCAGCAGCGTCAGGCCTCGGCCTAGCACAGATACGCAGTATTTT. The variable domain in full, completed from reference TRBV5-1 and TRBJ2-3, reads KAGVTQTPRYLIKTRGQQVTLSCSPISGHRSVSWYQQTPGQGLQFLFEYFSETQRNKGNFPGRFSGRQFSNSRSEMNVSTLELGDSALYLCASSVRPRPSTDTQYFGPGTRLTVL.

The chain joins TRBV4-3 to TRBJ2-1, with TRBD1 as a possible D gene (5 bases). The CDR3 is made up of 14 amino acids. Trimming took off 0 bases at V and 6 bases at J, with 9 bases between the two ends. Germline CDR1 and CDR2: LGHNA and YSLEER. CDR3 loop: CASSQDPQGNEQFF. The CDR3 DNA is TGCGCCAGCAGCCAAGATCCGCAGGGCAATGAGCAGTTCTTC.

The V and J genes are TRBV18 and TRBJ1-3; 7 nucleotides line up with TRBD1. Per the germline V gene, CDR1 is KGHSH and CDR2 is LQKENI. Trimming took 4 bases from V and 3 from J; bases not matched to a gene: 6. The CDR3 is 15 amino acids. DNA for the CDR3: TGTGCCAGCTCACTGGACAGGCGAAATGGAAACACCATATATTTT. This codes for CASSLDRRNGNTIYF.

The chain employs TRBV6-1 and TRBJ1-2, with D possibly matching TRBD1 (6 bases). The CDR3 spans 14 residues. Germline CDR1 is MNHNS and CDR2 is SASEGT. The ends were cut back, 1 base at V and 4 bases at J, with 10 bases in the middle. In DNA, the CDR3 is TGTGCCAGCAGTGAAGGCAGGGGCGGCTATGGCTACACCTTC. It specifies CASSEGRGGYGYTF.

The rearrangement joins TRBV20-1 to TRBJ2-2; D call uncertain. Germline V CDR1 and CDR2: DFQATT, SNEGSKA (reference sequence). The V end was cut by 3 bases, the J end by 0 bases, with 8 bases between. There are 14 residues in the CDR3. The chain's CDR3 is CSASGVANTGELFF. The CDR3 nucleotides are TGCAGTGCTAGTGGGGTCGCGAACACCGGGGAGCTGTTTTTT.

This chain connects TRBV12-3 or TRBV12-4 to TRBJ2-7, with TRBD1 matching 7 bases. J was trimmed by 5 bases and V by 5 bases; bases with no gene match: 6. The CDR3 runs 13 residues. The CDR3 DNA reads as TGTGCCAGCAGTCCCTACAGGGGCCACGAGCAGTACTTC. As protein: CASSPYRGHEQYF.

This chain joins TRBV7-2 and TRBJ2-7; D tentatively reads TRBD1 or TRBD2 (5 bases each). Germline CDR1 is SGHTA and CDR2 is FQGNSA. The CDR3 covers 13 residues. V lost 4 bases and J lost 5, with 12 bases in between. The CDR3 reads CASSSEARDEQYF. CDR3 sequence (DNA): TGTGCCAGCAGCTCGGAGGCCAGGGACGAGCAGTACTTC. Combining the CDR3 with reference TRBV7-2 and TRBJ2-7 gives the whole variable domain GAGVSQSPSNKVTEKGKDVELRCDPISGHTALYWYRQSLGQGLEFLIYFQGNSAPDKSGLPSDRFSAERTGGSVSTLTIQRTQQEDSAVYLCASSSEARDEQYFGPGTRLTVT.

The chain joins TRBV6-6 to TRBJ1-5, with 7 bases that match TRBD1. V shed 5 bases, J shed 2 bases, and the junction held 12 bases outside the gene matches. Germline V gene data show CDR1 as MNHNY and CDR2 as SVGAGI (reference sequence). The CDR3 length is 17 residues. The CDR3 DNA reads TGTGCCAGCAGTCACAGACAGGGAACTTATGGCAATCAGCCCCAGCATTTT. Residues: CASSHRQGTYGNQPQHF.

The chain employs TRBV7-9 and TRBJ2-2; the D gene could be TRBD1 or TRBD2 (5 bases each). The V gene lost 5 bases and the J gene lost 6 bases, with 10 bases spanning the gap. The CDR3 length is 13 residues. Germline lookup yields CDR1 SEHNR and CDR2 FQNEAQ (reference sequence). CDR3 DNA sequence: TGTGCCAGCAGCACCCGGGGCGCCGGGGAGCTGTTTTTT. This sequence encodes CASSTRGAGELFF.

The rearrangement links TRBV6-6 to TRBJ2-5; 9 bases align to TRBD1. Trimming removed 6 bases from V and 2 bases from J; junction bases left unmatched: 10. CDR1 and CDR2 (germline): MNHNY, SVGAGI (reference sequence). The CDR3 extends over 16 amino acids. As DNA, the CDR3 is TGTGCCAGCAGCAACCCCGGGACAGGGTTACAAGAGACCCAGTACTTC. It is translated as CASSNPGTGLQETQYF.

This chain uses TRBV28 with TRBJ1-2; D is possibly TRBD1 (6 bases). V shed 6 bases and J shed 4 bases, with 15 bases lying between them. Germline CDR1 reads MDHEN; CDR2 reads SYDVKM. This CDR3 contains 14 residues. CDR3 protein: CASRHRDLGYGYTF. The CDR3 DNA is TGTGCCAGCAGGCACAGGGATTTGGGCTATGGCTACACCTTC.

The rearrangement uses TRBV2 and TRBJ1-2; 7 bases match TRBD1. The J segment lost 8 bases and the V segment lost 4 bases, leaving 4 bases of the junction unmatched. Germline CDR1 is SNHLY and CDR2 is FYNNEI. This CDR3 is 12 amino acids long. The CDR3 DNA is TGTGCCAGCAGTGTGACAGGGCAAGGCTACACCTTC. Translation gives CASSVTGQGYTF.

V and J are TRBV25-1 and TRBJ2-1; tentative D call: TRBD1 (5 bases). Germline assignment: CDR1 MGHDK and CDR2 SYGVNS. V lost 7 bases and J lost 0, with 13 bases in between. The CDR3 loop spans 15 amino acids. Here the CDR3 DNA reads TGTGCCAGCATTAAGGGGTCAGGCTCCTACAATGAGCAGTTCTTC. Translated, it gives CASIKGSGSYNEQFF.

CDR3 in amino acids: CASSLGGQDYGYTF. Here the CDR3 DNA reads TGTGCCAGCAGTTTAGGGGGACAGGACTATGGCTACACCTTC. The chain links TRBV27 to TRBJ1-2; TRBD1 matches at 8 bases. This CDR3 contains 14 residues. From germline, CDR1 is MNHEY and CDR2 SMNVEV (reference sequence). With V trimmed by 2 bases and J by 3 bases, 2 bases remained unmatched.